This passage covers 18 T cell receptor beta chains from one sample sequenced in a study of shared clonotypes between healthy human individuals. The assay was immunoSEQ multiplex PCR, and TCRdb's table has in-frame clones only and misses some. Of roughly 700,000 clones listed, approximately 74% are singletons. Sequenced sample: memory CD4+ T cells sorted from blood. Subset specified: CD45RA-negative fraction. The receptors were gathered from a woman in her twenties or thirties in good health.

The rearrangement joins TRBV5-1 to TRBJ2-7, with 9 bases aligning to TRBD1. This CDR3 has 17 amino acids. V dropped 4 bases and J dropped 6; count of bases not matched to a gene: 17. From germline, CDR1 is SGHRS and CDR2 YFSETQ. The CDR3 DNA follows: TGCGCCAGCAGCCCAGGACAGGGGCTGTTGGTCCTCTTCGAGCAGTACTTC. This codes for CASSPGQGLLVLFEQYF.

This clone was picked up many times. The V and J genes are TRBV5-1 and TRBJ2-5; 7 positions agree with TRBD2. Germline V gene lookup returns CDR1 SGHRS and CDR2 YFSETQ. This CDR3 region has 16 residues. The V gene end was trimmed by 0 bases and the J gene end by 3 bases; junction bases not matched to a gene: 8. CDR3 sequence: CASSLVRASGKETQYF. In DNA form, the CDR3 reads TGCGCCAGCAGCTTGGTACGGGCTAGCGGAAAAGAGACCCAGTACTTC. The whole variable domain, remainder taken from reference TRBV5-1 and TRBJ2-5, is KAGVTQTPRYLIKTRGQQVTLSCSPISGHRSVSWYQQTPGQGLQFLFEYFSETQRNKGNFPGRFSGRQFSNSRSEMNVSTLELGDSALYLCASSLVRASGKETQYFGPGTRLLVL.

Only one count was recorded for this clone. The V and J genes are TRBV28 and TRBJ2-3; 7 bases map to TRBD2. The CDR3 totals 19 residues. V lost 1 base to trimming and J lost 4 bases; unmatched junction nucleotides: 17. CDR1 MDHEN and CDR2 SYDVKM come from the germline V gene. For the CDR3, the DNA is TGTGCCAGCAGTTTATACCCCAGTGGTGAGCGGGAAGGCGCAGATACGCAGTATTTT. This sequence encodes CASSLYPSGEREGADTQYF. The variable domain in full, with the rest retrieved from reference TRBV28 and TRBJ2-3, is DVKVTQSSRYLVKRTGEKVFLECVQDMDHENMFWYRQDPGLGLRLIYFSYDVKMKEKGDIPEGYSVSREKKERFSLILESASTNQTSMYLCASSLYPSGEREGADTQYFGPGTRLTVL.

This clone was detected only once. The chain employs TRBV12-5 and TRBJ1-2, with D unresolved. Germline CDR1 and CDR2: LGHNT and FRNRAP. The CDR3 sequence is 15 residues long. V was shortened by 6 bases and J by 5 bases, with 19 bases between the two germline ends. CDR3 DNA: TGTGCTAGTGGCCTCACCCCGAGGGCAGGTTATGGCTACACCTTC. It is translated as CASGLTPRAGYGYTF.

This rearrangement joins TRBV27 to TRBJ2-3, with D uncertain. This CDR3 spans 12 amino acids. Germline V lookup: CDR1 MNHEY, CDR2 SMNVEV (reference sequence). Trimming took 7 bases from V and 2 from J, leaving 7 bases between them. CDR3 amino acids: CASTIHTDTQYF. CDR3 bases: TGTGCCAGCACCATCCACACAGATACGCAGTATTTT.

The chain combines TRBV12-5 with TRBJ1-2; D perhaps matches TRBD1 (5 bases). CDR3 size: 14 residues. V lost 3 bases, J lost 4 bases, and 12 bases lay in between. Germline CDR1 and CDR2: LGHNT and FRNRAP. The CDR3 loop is CASGFPDKTYGYTF. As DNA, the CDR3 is TGTGCTAGTGGTTTTCCGGACAAGACCTATGGCTACACCTTC.

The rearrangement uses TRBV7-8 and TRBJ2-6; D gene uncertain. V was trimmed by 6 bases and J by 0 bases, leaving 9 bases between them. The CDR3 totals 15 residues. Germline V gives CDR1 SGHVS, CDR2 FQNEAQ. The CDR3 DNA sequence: TGTGCCAGCAGTTTTAAACGCTCTGGGGCCAACGTCCTGACTTTC. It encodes CASSFKRSGANVLTF.

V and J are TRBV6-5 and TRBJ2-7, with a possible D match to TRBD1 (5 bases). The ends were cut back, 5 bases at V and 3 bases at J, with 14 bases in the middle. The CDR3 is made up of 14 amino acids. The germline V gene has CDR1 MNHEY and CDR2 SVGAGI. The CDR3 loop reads CASSDRDSVYEQYF. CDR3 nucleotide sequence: TGTGCCAGCAGTGATCGAGACAGTGTCTACGAGCAGTACTTC.

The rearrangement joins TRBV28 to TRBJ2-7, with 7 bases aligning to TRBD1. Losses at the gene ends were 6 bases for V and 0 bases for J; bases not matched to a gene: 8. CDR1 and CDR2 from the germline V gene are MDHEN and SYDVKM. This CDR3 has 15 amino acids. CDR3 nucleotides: TGTGCCAGCAGAAACTCAGGGGGTCCCTCCTACGAGCAGTACTTC. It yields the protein CASRNSGGPSYEQYF.

The CDR3 reads CASSLIVQAYEQYF. CDR3 nucleotide sequence: TGTGCCAGCAGCCTTATCGTGCAGGCCTACGAGCAGTACTTC. V gene TRBV7-2 combines with J gene TRBJ2-7; unclear D gene. Between the trimmed V and J ends, which lost 5 bases and 2 bases, there was a span of 13 bases. The CDR3 runs 14 residues. In germline, CDR1 is SGHTA, CDR2 FQGNSA. Using reference TRBV7-2 and TRBJ2-7 for the parts outside the CDR3, the full variable domain is GAGVSQSPSNKVTEKGKDVELRCDPISGHTALYWYRQSLGQGLEFLIYFQGNSAPDKSGLPSDRFSAERTGGSVSTLTIQRTQQEDSAVYLCASSLIVQAYEQYFGPGTRLTVT.

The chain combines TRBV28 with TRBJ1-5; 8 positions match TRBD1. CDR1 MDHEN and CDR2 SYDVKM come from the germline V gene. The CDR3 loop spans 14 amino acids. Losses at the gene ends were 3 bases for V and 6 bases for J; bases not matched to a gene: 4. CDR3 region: CASSFQGAGQPQHF. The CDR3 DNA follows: TGTGCCAGCAGTTTCCAGGGGGCAGGTCAGCCCCAGCATTTT.

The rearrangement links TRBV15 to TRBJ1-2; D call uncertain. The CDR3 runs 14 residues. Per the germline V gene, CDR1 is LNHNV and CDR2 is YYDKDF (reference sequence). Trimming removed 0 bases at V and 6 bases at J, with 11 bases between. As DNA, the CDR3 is TGTGCCACCAGCAGAGATGGTAAAGTGCATGGCTACACCTTC. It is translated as CATSRDGKVHGYTF.

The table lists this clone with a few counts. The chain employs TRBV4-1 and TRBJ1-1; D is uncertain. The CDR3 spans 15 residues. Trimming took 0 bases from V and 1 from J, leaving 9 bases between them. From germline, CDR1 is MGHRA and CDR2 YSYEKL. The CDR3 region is CASSQEPFANTEAFF. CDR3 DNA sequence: TGCGCCAGCAGCCAAGAACCGTTCGCGAACACTGAAGCTTTCTTT.

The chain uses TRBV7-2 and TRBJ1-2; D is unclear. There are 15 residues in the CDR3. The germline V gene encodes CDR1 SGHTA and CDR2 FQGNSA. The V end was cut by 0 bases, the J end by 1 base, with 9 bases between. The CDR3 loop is CASSLAQYVNYGYTF. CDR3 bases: TGTGCCAGCAGCTTAGCGCAGTATGTTAACTATGGCTACACCTTC.

The CDR3 bases are TGTGCCAGCAGCCTTCGGACAGGGTGGTCCTATAATTCACCCCTCCACTTT. This codes for CASSLRTGWSYNSPLHF. This sequence joins TRBV28 and TRBJ1-6, with 8 bases aligning to TRBD1. J lost 1 base, V lost 6 bases, and 8 bases had no gene match. The CDR3 length is 17 residues. Germline assignment: CDR1 MDHEN and CDR2 SYDVKM.

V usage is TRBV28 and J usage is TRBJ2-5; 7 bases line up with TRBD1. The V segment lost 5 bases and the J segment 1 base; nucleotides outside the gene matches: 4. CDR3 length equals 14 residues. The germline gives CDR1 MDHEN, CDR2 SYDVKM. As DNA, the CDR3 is TGTGCCAGCAGTGAAGGGACAGTCCAAGAGACCCAGTACTTC. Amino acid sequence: CASSEGTVQETQYF. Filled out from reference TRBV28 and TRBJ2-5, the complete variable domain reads DVKVTQSSRYLVKRTGEKVFLECVQDMDHENMFWYRQDPGLGLRLIYFSYDVKMKEKGDIPEGYSVSREKKERFSLILESASTNQTSMYLCASSEGTVQETQYFGPGTRLLVL.

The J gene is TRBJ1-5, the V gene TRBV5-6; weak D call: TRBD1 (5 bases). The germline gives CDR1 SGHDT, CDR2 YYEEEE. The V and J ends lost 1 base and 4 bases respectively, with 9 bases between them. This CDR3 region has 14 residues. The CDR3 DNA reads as TGTGCCAGCAGCTTGTTCGGGGGGAATCAGCCCCAGCATTTT. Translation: CASSLFGGNQPQHF.

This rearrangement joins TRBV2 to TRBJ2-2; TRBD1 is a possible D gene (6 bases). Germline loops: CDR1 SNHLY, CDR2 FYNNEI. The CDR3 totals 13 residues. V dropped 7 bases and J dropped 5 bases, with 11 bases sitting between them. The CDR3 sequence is CASNKGVTGELFF. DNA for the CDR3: TGTGCCAGCAACAAGGGGGTAACCGGGGAGCTGTTTTTT.